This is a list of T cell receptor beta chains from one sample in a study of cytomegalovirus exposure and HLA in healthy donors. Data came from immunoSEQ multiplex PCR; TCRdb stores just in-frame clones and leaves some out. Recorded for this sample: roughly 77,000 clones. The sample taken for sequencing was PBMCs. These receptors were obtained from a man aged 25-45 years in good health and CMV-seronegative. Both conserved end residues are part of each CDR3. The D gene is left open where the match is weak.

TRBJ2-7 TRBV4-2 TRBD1 CASSGIGTGGEQYF TGTGCCAGCAGCGGAATCGGGACAGGGGGCGAGCAGTACTTC
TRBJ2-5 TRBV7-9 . CASSRAEGTETQYF TGTGCCAGCAGCCGCGCGGAGGGGACGGAGACCCAGTACTTC
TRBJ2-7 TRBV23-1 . CASSPGHLVYEQYF TGCGCCAGCAGTCCGGGACATCTAGTCTACGAGCAGTACTTC
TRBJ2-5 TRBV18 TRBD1 CASSQRTGGRETQYF TGTGCCAGCTCACAAAGGACAGGGGGTCGGGAGACCCAGTACTTC
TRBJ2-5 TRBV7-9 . CASSLDQGETQYF TGTGCCAGCAGCTTAGATCAGGGGGAGACCCAGTACTTC
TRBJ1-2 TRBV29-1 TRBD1 CSAGQAHNYGYSF TGCAGCGCGGGACAGGCTCACAACTATGGCTACTCCTTC
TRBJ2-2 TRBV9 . CASSVGQQNTGELFF TGTGCCAGCAGCGTAGGACAGCAAAACACCGGGGAGCTGTTTTTT
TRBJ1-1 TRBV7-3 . CASSQDSNTEAFF TGTGCCAGCAGCCAGGACAGTAACACTGAAGCTTTCTTT
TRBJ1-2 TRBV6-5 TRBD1 CASSYLTGGRYGYTF TGTGCCAGCAGCTATCTTACAGGGGGCCGCTATGGCTACACCTTC
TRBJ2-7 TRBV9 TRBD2 CASSVAASGYEQYF TGTGCCAGCAGCGTAGCGGCTAGCGGCTACGAGCAGTACTTC
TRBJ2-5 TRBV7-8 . CASPEAGYQYF TGTGCCAGCCCCGAAGCAGGCTATCAGTACTTC
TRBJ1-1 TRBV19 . CASSIGAGRAFF TGTGCCAGTAGTATTGGGGCCGGGCGAGCTTTCTTT
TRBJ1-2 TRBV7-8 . CASSSRRTAYDYTF TGTGCCAGCAGCTCCCGGCGGACAGCTTATGACTACACCTTC
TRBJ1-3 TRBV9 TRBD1 CASSVDRGSGNTIYF TGTGCCAGCAGCGTAGACAGGGGCTCTGGAAACACCATATATTTT
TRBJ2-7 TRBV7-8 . CASSLEEGAKQYF TGTGCCAGCAGCTTAGAGGAGGGGGCGAAGCAGTACTTC
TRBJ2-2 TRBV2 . CASSVNREGTGELFF TGTGCCAGCAGTGTGAACAGGGAGGGCACCGGGGAGCTGTTTTTT
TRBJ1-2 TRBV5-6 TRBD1 CASSEGTGGWYGYTF TGTGCCAGCAGCGAAGGGACAGGGGGCTGGTATGGCTACACCTTC
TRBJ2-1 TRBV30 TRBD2 CAWTAGTTYNEQFF TGTGCCTGGACCGCCGGGACTACCTACAATGAGCAGTTCTTC
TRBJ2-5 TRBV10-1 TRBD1 CASSDFRGETQYF TGCGCCAGCAGTGATTTCAGGGGGGAGACCCAGTACTTC
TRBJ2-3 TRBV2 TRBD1 CASSLRTGSADTQYF TGTGCCAGCAGTCTTCGGACAGGGTCGGCAGATACGCAGTATTTT
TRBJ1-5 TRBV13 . CASSLGGQPQHF TGTGCCAGCAGCTTAGGGGGCCAGCCCCAGCATTTT
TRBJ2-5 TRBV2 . CASTPRLAAETQYF TGTGCCAGCACCCCTCGACTTGCGGCGGAGACCCAGTACTTC
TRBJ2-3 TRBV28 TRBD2 CASSPSGGSTDTQYF TGTGCCAGCAGCCCTAGCGGGGGCAGCACAGATACGCAGTATTTT
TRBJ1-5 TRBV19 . CASSGETVSNQPQHF TGTGCCAGTAGCGGTGAGACAGTTAGCAATCAGCCCCAGCATTTT
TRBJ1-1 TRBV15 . CATSRDTKAAAFF TGTGCCACCAGCAGAGATACGAAGGCGGCGGCTTTCTTT
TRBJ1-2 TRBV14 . CASSQAQLGIYGYTF TGTGCCAGCAGCCAAGCACAACTAGGGATCTATGGCTACACCTTC
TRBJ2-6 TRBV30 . CAWKRGSGANVLTF TGTGCCTGGAAACGAGGCTCTGGGGCCAACGTCCTGACTTTC
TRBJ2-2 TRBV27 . CASSFLTGELFF TGTGCCAGCAGTTTCCTTACCGGGGAGCTGTTTTTT
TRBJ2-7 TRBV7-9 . CASSARDTSYEQYF TGTGCCAGCAGCGCCCGGGACACTTCCTACGAGCAGTACTTC
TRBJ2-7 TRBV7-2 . CASSLVARTYEQYF TGTGCCAGCAGCTTAGTCGCACGGACATACGAGCAGTACTTC
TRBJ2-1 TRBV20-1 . CSASNNNEQFF TGCAGTGCTAGTAATAACAATGAGCAGTTCTTC
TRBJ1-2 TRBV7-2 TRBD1 CASSSEVGQGGGYTF TGTGCCAGCAGCTCCGAAGTGGGACAGGGGGGTGGCTACACCTTC
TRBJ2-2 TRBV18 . CASSQGLSNTGELFF TGTGCCAGCTCCCAGGGCCTTTCGAACACCGGGGAGCTGTTTTTT
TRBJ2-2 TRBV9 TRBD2 CASSVLAGGNTGELFF TGTGCCAGCAGCGTTCTAGCGGGGGGAAATACCGGGGAGCTGTTTTTT
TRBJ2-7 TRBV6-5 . CASRPLTSSYEQYF TGTGCCAGCAGACCCCTTACTAGCTCCTACGAGCAGTACTTC
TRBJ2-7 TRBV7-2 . CASSLRVFYEQYF TGTGCCAGCAGCTTACGTGTCTTCTACGAGCAGTACTTC
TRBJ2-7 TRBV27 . CASSLGPTDPYEQYF TGTGCCAGCAGTTTGGGCCCGACAGATCCCTACGAGCAGTACTTC
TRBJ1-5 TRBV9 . CASSVDSGMQPQHF TGTGCCAGCAGCGTAGACTCAGGGATGCAGCCCCAGCATTTT
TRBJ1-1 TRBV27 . CASSLSRGYLGTEAFF TGTGCCAGCAGTTTGTCCCGGGGGTATCTAGGGACTGAAGCTTTCTTT
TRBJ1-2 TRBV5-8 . CASSLAWANYGYTF TGTGCCAGCAGCTTGGCCTGGGCCAACTATGGCTACACCTTC
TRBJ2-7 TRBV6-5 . CASSYTWSGGPGEQYF TGTGCCAGCAGTTACACCTGGTCAGGGGGGCCTGGCGAGCAGTACTTC
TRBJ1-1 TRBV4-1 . CASSQDYGETEAFF TGCGCCAGCAGCCAAGATTACGGGGAAACTGAAGCTTTCTTT
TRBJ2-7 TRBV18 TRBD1 CASSPLTGQYYEQYF TGTGCCAGCTCACCACTTACGGGACAGTACTACGAGCAGTACTTC
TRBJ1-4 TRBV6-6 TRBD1 CASSSKDREFEKLFF TGTGCCAGCAGTTCGAAGGACAGGGAATTTGAAAAACTGTTTTTT
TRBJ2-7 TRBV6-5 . CASSYDISYEQYF TGTGCCAGCAGTTATGACATCTCCTACGAGCAGTACTTC
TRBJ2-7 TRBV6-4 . CASSDTRDWSSYEQYF TGTGCCAGCAGTGACACCCGGGACTGGAGCTCCTACGAGCAGTACTTC
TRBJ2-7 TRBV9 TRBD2 CASSVMAGGPHEQYF TGTGCCAGCAGCGTAATGGCGGGAGGGCCCCACGAGCAGTACTTC
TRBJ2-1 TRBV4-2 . CASSQQLGSSYNEQFF TGTGCCAGCAGCCAGCAACTCGGGAGCTCCTACAATGAGCAGTTCTTC
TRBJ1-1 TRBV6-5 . CAPPLAATEAFF TGTGCCCCCCCGTTAGCGGCGACTGAAGCTTTCTTT
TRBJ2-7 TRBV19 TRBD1 CASSIVGGQGAKQYF TGTGCCAGTAGTATAGTCGGGGGACAGGGGGCCAAGCAGTACTTC
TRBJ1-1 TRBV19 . CASSSLDSLNTEAFF TGTGCCAGTAGTTCACTCGACAGTTTGAACACTGAAGCTTTCTTT
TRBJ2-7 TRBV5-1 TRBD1 CASSAGQGDEQYF TGCGCCAGCAGCGCGGGACAGGGGGACGAGCAGTACTTC
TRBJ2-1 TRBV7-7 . CASSAERGEQFF TGTGCCAGCAGCGCGGAGAGAGGTGAGCAGTTCTTC
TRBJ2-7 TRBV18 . CASSPTPGNEQYF TGTGCCAGCTCACCTACCCCCGGGAACGAGCAGTACTTC
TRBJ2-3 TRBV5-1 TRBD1 CASSLRQGSTDTQYF TGCGCCAGCAGCCTCCGACAGGGAAGCACAGATACGCAGTATTTT
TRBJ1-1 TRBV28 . CASSFLWAIEAFF TGTGCCAGCAGTTTCCTTTGGGCCATTGAAGCTTTCTTT